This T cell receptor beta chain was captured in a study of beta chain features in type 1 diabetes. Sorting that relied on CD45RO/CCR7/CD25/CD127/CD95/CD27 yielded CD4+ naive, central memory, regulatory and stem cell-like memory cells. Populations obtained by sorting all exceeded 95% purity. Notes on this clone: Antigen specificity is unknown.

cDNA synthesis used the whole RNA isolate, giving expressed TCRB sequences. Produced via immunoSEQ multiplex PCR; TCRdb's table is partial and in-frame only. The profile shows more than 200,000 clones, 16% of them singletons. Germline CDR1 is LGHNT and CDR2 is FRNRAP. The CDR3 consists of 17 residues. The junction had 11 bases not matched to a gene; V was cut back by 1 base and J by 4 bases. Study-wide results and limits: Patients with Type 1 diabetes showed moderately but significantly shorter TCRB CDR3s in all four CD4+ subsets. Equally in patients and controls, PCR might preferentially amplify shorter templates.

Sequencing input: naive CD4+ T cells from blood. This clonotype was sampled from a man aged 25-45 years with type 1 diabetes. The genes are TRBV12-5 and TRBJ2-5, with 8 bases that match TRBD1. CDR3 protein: CASGLGSRTGWGETQYF. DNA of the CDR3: TGTGCTAGTGGTTTGGGCTCCCGGACAGGGTGGGGAGAGACCCAGTACTTC.